Listed below are T cell receptor beta chains from one sample, sequenced in a study of cytomegalovirus exposure and HLA in healthy donors. Assay: immunoSEQ multiplex PCR; the TCRdb copy retains only in-frame clones and omits some. The sample lists about 130,000 clones, roughly 63% occurring once. The sequenced sample consisted of PBMCs. The receptors were gathered from a man aged 30-40 years in good health and CMV-seropositive. Both conserved end residues are part of each CDR3. D genes are given only for firm matches. Clone size is given for some rows only: seen once, a few or many times, or a class if the clone is expanded.

>TRBD2|few|TRBJ2-1|TRBV10-2
TGCGCCAGCAGTGCTAGCGGCAATGAGCAGTTCTTC
CASSASGNEQFF
>TRBD1|.|TRBJ2-7|TRBV6-4
TGTGCCAGCAGTGCCGGGACAGGGGGCTCCTACGAGCAGTACTTC
CASSAGTGGSYEQYF
>.|.|TRBJ2-1|TRBV11-2
TGTGCCAGCAGCTCCCCTGAGGCGGGCCTTCCAGACAATGAGCAGTTCTTC
CASSSPEAGLPDNEQFF
>TRBD2|.|TRBJ2-1|TRBV5-3
TGTGCCAGAATTATCTTTCGGGGCGGGAGGACCTACAATGAGCAGTTCTTC
CARIIFRGGRTYNEQFF
>TRBD2|.|TRBJ2-1|TRBV10-1
TGCGCCAGCAGTCCAACAGCAACTAGCGGAACCTACAATGAGCAGTTCTTC
CASSPTATSGTYNEQFF
>TRBD1|.|TRBJ1-1|TRBV6-6
TGTGCCAGCAGCACAGGGGCAACGACTGAAGCTTTCTTT
CASSTGATTEAFF
>.|once|TRBJ1-1|TRBV14
TGTGCCAGCAGCCAAGAAGGGCGGGGGTATGGGACTGAAGCTTTCTTT
CASSQEGRGYGTEAFF
>.|.|TRBJ1-4|TRBV18
TGTGCCAGCTCACCACCGGGGGGGTCTGAAAAACTGTTTTTT
CASSPPGGSEKLFF
>TRBD2|.|TRBJ2-1|TRBV28
TGTGCCAGCAGTTTCGGGACTAGCGGGAGAAAGCAGTTCTTC
CASSFGTSGRKQFF
>TRBD1|.|TRBJ1-1|TRBV6-6
TGTGCCAGCAGCTCAGACAGGGAAACTGAAGCTTTCTTT
CASSSDRETEAFF
>.|.|TRBJ2-1|TRBV5-5
TGTGCCAGCAGCTTGGTCGGCAGGGCCTACAATGAGCAGTTCTTC
CASSLVGRAYNEQFF
>.|.|TRBJ1-1|TRBV7-3
TGTGCCAGCAGTCAAACAGGGTCGGGCACTGAAGCTTTCTTT
CASSQTGSGTEAFF